One and the same sample provided the 22 T cell receptor beta chains below, sequenced in a study of blood T cells in healthy people across ages. A second roughly 6 to 11 cycle PCR used barcoded and J-beta primers. Via MiXCR, TCRdb re-called the 5' RACE reads, giving one row per CDR3 protein. This table holds about 680,000 distinct CDR3 sequences, about 52% found once. Sequencing input: blood. These receptors all come from an older woman in good health.

The chain is built from TRBV30 and TRBJ1-2; D not certain. The V end lost 3 bases, the J end lost 4 bases, and 6 bases lay between the germline ends. The CDR3 is made up of 11 amino acids. Germline V gene data show CDR1 as GTSNPN and CDR2 as SVGIG (reference sequence). The CDR3 sequence is CAWRAGYGYTF. CDR3 nucleotide sequence: TGTGCCTGGAGGGCAGGCTATGGCTACACCTTC.

This clonotype was picked up a small number of times. V usage is TRBV20-1 and J usage is TRBJ1-1; TRBD1 might be the D (6 bases). Deletions cut 5 bases from V and 12 bases from J, with 16 bases between. Germline V lookup: CDR1 DFQATT, CDR2 SNEGSKA (reference sequence). This CDR3 region has 11 residues. The CDR3 DNA sequence: TGCAGTGCTGAACCGGGACAAAAGTCTTTCTTT. Its translation: CSAEPGQKSFF.

The CDR3 loop is CASSQPGPSGTYEQYF. In nucleotides, the CDR3 is TGTGCCAGCAGCCAGCCGGGGCCTAGCGGGACCTACGAGCAGTACTTC. The chain combines TRBV4-2 with TRBJ2-7; 9 bases match TRBD2. Losses at the gene ends were 3 bases for V and 2 bases for J; bases not matched to a gene: 8. The V gene's germline CDR1 is LGHNA and CDR2 YNFKEQ. The CDR3 spans 16 residues.

The V and J genes are TRBV20-1 and TRBJ2-1; D not resolved. The CDR3 covers 14 residues. V gave up 1 base and J gave up 0 bases, with 7 bases separating them. Germline values: CDR1 DFQATT, CDR2 SNEGSKA (reference sequence). The CDR3 protein is CSARGRSSYNEQFF. Written as DNA, the CDR3 is TGCAGTGCTAGAGGGCGAAGCTCCTACAATGAGCAGTTCTTC.

The CDR3 region is CASSQYISSYNEQFF. The CDR3, as DNA: TGTGCCAGCAGCCAATACATCTCCTCCTACAATGAGCAGTTCTTC. The rearrangement links TRBV12-3 or TRBV12-4 to TRBJ2-1; D unclear. V lost 6 bases, J lost 0 bases, and 12 bases lay in between. The CDR3 sequence is 15 residues long.

The chain uses TRBV6-2 or TRBV6-3 and TRBJ2-1; D ambiguous. This CDR3 comprises 12 residues. V was pared by 11 bases and J by 4 bases, with 12 bases between. Germline V CDR1 and CDR2: MNHEY, SVGEGT. The CDR3 DNA is TGTGCCGCGAATACAGCGTACAATGAGCAGTTCTTC. This translates into CAANTAYNEQFF.

This clonotype was seen more than once but under ten times. V is TRBV6-6 and J is TRBJ2-7, with TRBD1 as a possible D gene (6 bases). The CDR3 has 14 amino acids. Per germline, CDR1 MNHNY and CDR2 SVGAGI (reference sequence). Trimming took off 3 bases at V and 6 bases at J, with 15 bases between the two ends. The CDR3 here is CASSYRAGASEQYF. Written as DNA, the CDR3 is TGTGCCAGCAGTTATCGGGCAGGGGCGAGCGAGCAGTACTTC.

Concerning this clonotype: Being one base from a much bigger clone, this may be a read error. The rearrangement joins TRBV28 to TRBJ1-2, with D uncertain. This CDR3 is 14 amino acids long. Trimming took off 6 bases at V and 6 bases at J, with 17 bases between the two ends. CDR1 and CDR2 from the germline V gene are MDHEN and SYDVKM. The CDR3 DNA reads as TGTGCCAGCAGGGAACAACGCCAAGGGCATGGCTACACCTTC. Translated, it gives CASREQRQGHGYTF.

This clonotype was counted many times. The chain couples TRBV7-2 to TRBJ2-1, with D perhaps TRBD2 (6 bases). The CDR3 has 16 amino acids. Trimming removed 0 bases from V and 1 base from J, with 10 bases in between. From germline, CDR1 is SGHTA and CDR2 FQGNSA. CDR3 in amino acids: CASSLAAGPSYNEQFF. DNA of the CDR3: TGTGCCAGCAGCTTAGCTGCGGGGCCATCCTACAATGAGCAGTTCTTC.

The gene calls are TRBV6-5 and TRBJ1-1; tentatively, D is TRBD1 (6 bases). The germline V and J ends were trimmed by 0 bases and 5 bases, with 13 bases remaining between them. Germline assignment: CDR1 MNHEY and CDR2 SVGAGI. CDR3 size: 15 residues. The CDR3 here is CASSYSIGGRTEAFF. Here the CDR3 DNA reads TGTGCCAGCAGTTACTCGATTGGGGGGCGGACTGAAGCTTTCTTT.

This chain links TRBV20-1 with TRBJ2-1; 10 nucleotides line up with TRBD2. The CDR3 runs to 15 residues. Germline-derived CDR1 and CDR2 are DFQATT and SNEGSKA (reference sequence). Trimming removed 0 bases from V and 7 bases from J; junction bases left unmatched: 6. CDR3 region: CSARDFSGRPNEQFF. CDR3 nucleotides: TGCAGTGCTAGAGATTTTAGCGGGAGGCCGAATGAGCAGTTCTTC.

This chain joins TRBV5-1 and TRBJ2-4; D perhaps matches TRBD1 (6 bases). With the DNA end fitting TRBJ2-7 better, the J assignment may be wrong. CDR1 SGHRS and CDR2 YFSETQ come from the germline V gene. CDR3 length: 16 residues. CDR3 region: CASSFTQGSLSYEQYF. The CDR3 nucleotides are TGCGCCAGCAGCTTTACTCAGGGGTCTTTAAGCTACGAGCAGTACTTC.

The DNA for the CDR3 is TGCGCCAGCAGCCAGATCGGACTAGCGGACAATGAGCAGTACTTC. It codes for CASSQIGLADNEQYF. The rearrangement links TRBV4-3 to TRBJ2-5; TRBD2 agrees at 10 bases. The CDR3 totals 15 residues. V lost 3 bases to trimming and J lost 11 bases; unmatched junction nucleotides: 12. Per germline, CDR1 LGHNA and CDR2 YSLEER.

Of note for this clonotype: The junction differs from germline at one of its ends, possibly a read error. The chain has TRBV18 and TRBJ2-3, with 9 nucleotides matching TRBD2. Per the germline V gene, CDR1 is KGHSH and CDR2 is LQKENI. This CDR3 contains 17 residues. CDR3 residues: CASSPPGLAGYTDAQYF. Written as DNA, the CDR3 is TGTGCCAGCTCACCACCGGGGCTAGCGGGATACACAGATGCGCAGTATTTT.

The table lists this clonotype with a few counts. The junction shows a germline mismatch at one end, possibly a read error. The chain recombines TRBV5-1 with TRBJ2-3, with 11 bases matching TRBD2. The CDR3 runs 16 residues. The germline gives CDR1 SGHRS, CDR2 YFSETQ. CDR3 nucleotides: TGTGCCAGCAGCTCCGGACTAGCGGGTGACACAGATACGCAGTATTTT. It encodes CASSSGLAGDTDTQYF.

This clonotype was counted a few times. The J gene is TRBJ2-1, the V gene TRBV10-3; TRBD2 is a possible D gene (6 bases). Trimming removed 0 bases at V and 8 bases at J, with 14 bases between. There are 15 residues in the CDR3. CDR1 is ENHRY, CDR2 SYGVKD, per germline. The CDR3 coding sequence is TGTGCCATCAGTGAGTCGGGGGGACGGGAGTATGAGCAGTTCTTC. This gives the protein CAISESGGREYEQFF.

The chain combines TRBV27 with TRBJ2-7; a weak D match, TRBD1 (5 bases). The CDR3 consists of 15 residues. Trimming pared 6 bases from V and 0 bases from J, leaving 15 bases between. Germline CDR1 is MNHEY and CDR2 is SMNVEV (reference sequence). The CDR3 spells CASSQGAGPSYEQYF. CDR3 nucleotide sequence: TGTGCCAGCAGCCAAGGGGCAGGACCCTCCTACGAGCAGTACTTC.

This clonotype was seen many times. The chain links TRBV7-2 to TRBJ2-5; D perhaps matches TRBD2 (5 bases). V was shortened by 6 bases and J by 4 bases, with 12 bases between the two germline ends. The CDR3 has 13 amino acids. Per the germline V gene, CDR1 is SGHTA and CDR2 is FQGNSA. The CDR3 DNA reads TGTGCCAGCAGTTCCGTGGGGAGAGAGACCCAGTACTTC. It translates to CASSSVGRETQYF.

This clonotype was observed a handful of times. This chain links TRBV29-1 with TRBJ2-1; maybe TRBD2 (5 bases). V was trimmed by 4 bases and J by 0 bases, leaving 10 bases between them. The CDR3 spans 14 residues. Germline V gives CDR1 SQVTM, CDR2 ANQGSEA. The CDR3 spells CSVALRASYNEQFF. CDR3 DNA: TGCAGCGTTGCTTTGCGGGCCTCCTACAATGAGCAGTTCTTC.

The V and J genes are TRBV4-3 and TRBJ2-7; D is undetermined. V lost 1 base and J 1 base, leaving 20 bases between the germline ends. Germline V gives CDR1 LGHNA, CDR2 YSLEER. The CDR3 sequence is 18 residues long. CDR3 sequence (DNA): TGCGCCAGCAGCCAAGGTAATACGGGCGGAGTGTTTTCCTACGAGCAGTACTTC. Translating gives CASSQGNTGGVFSYEQYF.

The chain employs TRBV28 and TRBJ2-7; D remains unclear. The V end was cut by 6 bases, the J end by 2 bases, with 14 bases between. Germline V CDR1 and CDR2: MDHEN, SYDVKM. The CDR3 runs 14 residues. The CDR3 protein is CASSDRTSAYEQYF. In DNA form, the CDR3 reads TGTGCCAGCAGCGATAGAACCTCCGCCTACGAGCAGTACTTC.

This clonotype was counted a few times. The J gene is TRBJ1-4, the V gene TRBV4-2; D is unclear. This CDR3 has 16 residues. From germline, CDR1 is LGHNA and CDR2 YNFKEQ. Trimming cost V 3 bases and J 7 bases, with 18 bases left between them. The CDR3 is CASSQGSGKPFEKLFF. The CDR3 region has the DNA TGTGCCAGCAGCCAGGGATCCGGGAAGCCTTTTGAAAAACTGTTTTTT.